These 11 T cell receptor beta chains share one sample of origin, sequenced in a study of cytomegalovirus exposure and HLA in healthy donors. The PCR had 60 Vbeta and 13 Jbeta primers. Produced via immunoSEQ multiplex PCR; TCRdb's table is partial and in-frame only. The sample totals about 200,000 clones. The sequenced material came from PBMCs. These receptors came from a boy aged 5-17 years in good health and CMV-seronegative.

CDR3 amino acids: CASSLEGGWQETQYF. CDR3 DNA: TGTGCCAGCAGCTTAGAAGGGGGATGGCAAGAGACCCAGTACTTC. V is TRBV7-9 and J is TRBJ2-5; maybe TRBD1 (6 bases). There are 15 residues in the CDR3. Looked up from germline, CDR1 is SEHNR and CDR2 is FQNEAQ (reference sequence). The germline V and J ends were trimmed by 1 base and 2 bases, with 11 bases remaining between them.

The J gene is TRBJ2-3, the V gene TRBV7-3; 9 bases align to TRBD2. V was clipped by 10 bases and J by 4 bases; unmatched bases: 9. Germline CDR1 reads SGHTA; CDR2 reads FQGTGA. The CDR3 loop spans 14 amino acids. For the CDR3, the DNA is TGTGCCACAAAATTACTAGCGGGTTCAGATACGCAGTATTTT. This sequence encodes CATKLLAGSDTQYF.

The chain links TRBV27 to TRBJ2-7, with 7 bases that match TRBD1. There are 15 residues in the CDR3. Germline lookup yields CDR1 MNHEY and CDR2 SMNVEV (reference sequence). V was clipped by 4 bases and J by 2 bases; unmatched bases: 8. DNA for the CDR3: TGTGCCAGCAGTTCCTTGAGGGGACAGACCTACGAGCAGTACTTC. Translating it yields CASSSLRGQTYEQYF.

The CDR3 here is CASSSPTLVDEQYF. In nucleotides, the CDR3 is TGCGCCAGCAGCTCACCGACATTAGTGGACGAGCAGTACTTC. This chain joins TRBV5-1 and TRBJ2-7; the D is unclear. Deletions cut 3 bases from V and 5 bases from J, with 15 bases between. Per the germline V gene, CDR1 is SGHRS and CDR2 is YFSETQ. This CDR3 has 14 residues.

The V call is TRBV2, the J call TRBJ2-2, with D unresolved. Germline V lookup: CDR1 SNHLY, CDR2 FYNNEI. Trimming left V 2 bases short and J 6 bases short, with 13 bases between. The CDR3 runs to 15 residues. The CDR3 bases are TGTGCCAGCAGTGAATTGGTGGGCTTCTCCGGGGAGCTGTTTTTT. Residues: CASSELVGFSGELFF.

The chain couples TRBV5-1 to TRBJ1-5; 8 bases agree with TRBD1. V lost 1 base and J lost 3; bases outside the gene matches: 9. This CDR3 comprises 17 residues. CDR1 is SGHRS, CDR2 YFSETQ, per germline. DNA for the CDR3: TGCGCCAGCAGCTTGCAAAGCAGGGGGCGTTTCAATCAGCCCCAGCATTTT. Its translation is CASSLQSRGRFNQPQHF. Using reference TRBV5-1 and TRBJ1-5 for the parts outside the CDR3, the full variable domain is KAGVTQTPRYLIKTRGQQVTLSCSPISGHRSVSWYQQTPGQGLQFLFEYFSETQRNKGNFPGRFSGRQFSNSRSEMNVSTLELGDSALYLCASSLQSRGRFNQPQHFGDGTRLSIL.

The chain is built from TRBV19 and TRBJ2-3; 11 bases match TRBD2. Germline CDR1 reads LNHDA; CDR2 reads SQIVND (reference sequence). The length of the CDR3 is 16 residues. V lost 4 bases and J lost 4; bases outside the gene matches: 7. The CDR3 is CASSTIAGGPADTQYF. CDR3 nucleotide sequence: TGTGCCAGTAGTACAATAGCGGGGGGGCCCGCAGATACGCAGTATTTT.

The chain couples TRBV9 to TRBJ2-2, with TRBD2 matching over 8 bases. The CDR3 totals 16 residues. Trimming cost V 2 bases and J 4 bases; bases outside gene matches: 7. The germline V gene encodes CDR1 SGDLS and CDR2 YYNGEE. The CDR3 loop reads CASSVGGATGTGELFF. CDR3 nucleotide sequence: TGTGCCAGCAGCGTCGGGGGGGCCACGGGCACCGGGGAGCTGTTTTTT.

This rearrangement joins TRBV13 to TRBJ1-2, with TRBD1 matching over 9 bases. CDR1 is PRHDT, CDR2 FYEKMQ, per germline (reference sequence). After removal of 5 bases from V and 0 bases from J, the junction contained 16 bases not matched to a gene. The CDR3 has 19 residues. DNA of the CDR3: TGTGCCAGCAGCGTAAGGACAGGGGCTCACTTTAAAGCTAACTATGGCTACACCTTC. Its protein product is CASSVRTGAHFKANYGYTF.

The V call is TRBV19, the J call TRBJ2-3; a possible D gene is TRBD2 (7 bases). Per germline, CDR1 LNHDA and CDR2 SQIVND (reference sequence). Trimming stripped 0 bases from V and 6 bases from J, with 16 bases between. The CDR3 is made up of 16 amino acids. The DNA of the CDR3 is TGTGCCAGTAGTATAGAAAAAGCCGGGGGGCGGGATACGCAGTATTTT. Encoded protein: CASSIEKAGGRDTQYF.

The CDR3 loop is CASSFSPPQGGEKLFF. As DNA, the CDR3 is TGTGCCAGCAGCTTCTCCCCCCCCCAGGGAGGTGAAAAACTGTTTTTT. The chain employs TRBV7-9 and TRBJ1-4, with TRBD1 as a possible D gene (5 bases). The ends were cut back, 3 bases at V and 7 bases at J, with 18 bases in the middle. Germline V lookup: CDR1 SEHNR, CDR2 FQNEAQ (reference sequence). The CDR3 is 16 amino acids.